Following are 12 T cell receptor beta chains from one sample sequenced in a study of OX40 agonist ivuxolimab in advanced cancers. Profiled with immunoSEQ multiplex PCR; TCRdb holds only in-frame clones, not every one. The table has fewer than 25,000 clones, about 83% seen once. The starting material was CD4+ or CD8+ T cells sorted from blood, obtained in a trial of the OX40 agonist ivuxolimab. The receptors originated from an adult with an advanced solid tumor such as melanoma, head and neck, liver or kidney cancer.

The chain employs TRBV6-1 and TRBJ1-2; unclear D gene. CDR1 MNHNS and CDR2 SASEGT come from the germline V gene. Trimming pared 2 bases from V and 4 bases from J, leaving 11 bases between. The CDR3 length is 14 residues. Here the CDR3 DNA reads TGTGCCAGCAGTGAATGGGCCAGGCCCTATGGCTACACCTTC. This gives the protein CASSEWARPYGYTF.

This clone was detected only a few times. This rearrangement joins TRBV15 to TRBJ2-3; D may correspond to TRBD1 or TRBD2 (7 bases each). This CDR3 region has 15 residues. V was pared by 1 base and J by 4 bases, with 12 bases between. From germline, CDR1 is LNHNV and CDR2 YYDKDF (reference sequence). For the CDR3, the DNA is TGTGCCACCAGCAGAGGCAGGGGGGGCGCAGATACGCAGTATTTT. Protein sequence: CATSRGRGGADTQYF.

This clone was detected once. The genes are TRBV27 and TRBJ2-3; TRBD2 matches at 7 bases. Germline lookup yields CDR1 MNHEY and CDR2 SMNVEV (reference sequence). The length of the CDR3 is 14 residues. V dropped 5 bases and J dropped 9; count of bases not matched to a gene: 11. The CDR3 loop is CASSQTPGLLTQYF. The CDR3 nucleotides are TGTGCCAGCAGTCAAACCCCGGGACTACTCACGCAGTATTTT.

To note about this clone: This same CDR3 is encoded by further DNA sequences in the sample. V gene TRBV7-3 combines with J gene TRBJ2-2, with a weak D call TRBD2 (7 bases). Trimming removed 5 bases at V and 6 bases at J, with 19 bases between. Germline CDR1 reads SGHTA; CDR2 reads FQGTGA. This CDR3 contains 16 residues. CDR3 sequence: CASSQGPGGQPGELFF. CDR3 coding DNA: TGTGCCAGCAGCCAGGGGCCGGGGGGCCAACCCGGGGAGCTGTTTTTT.

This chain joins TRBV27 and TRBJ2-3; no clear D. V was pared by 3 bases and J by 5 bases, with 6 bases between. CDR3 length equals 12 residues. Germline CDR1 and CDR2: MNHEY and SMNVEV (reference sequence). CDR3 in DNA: TGTGCCAGCAGTTTTACCCTAGATACGCAGTATTTT. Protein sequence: CASSFTLDTQYF.

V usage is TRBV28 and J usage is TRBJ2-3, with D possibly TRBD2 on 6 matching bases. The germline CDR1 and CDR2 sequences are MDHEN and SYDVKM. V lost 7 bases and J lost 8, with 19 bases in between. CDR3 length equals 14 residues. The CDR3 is CASTVSGGDATQYF. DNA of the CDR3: TGTGCCAGCACGGTTAGCGGTGGAGACGCTACGCAGTATTTT.

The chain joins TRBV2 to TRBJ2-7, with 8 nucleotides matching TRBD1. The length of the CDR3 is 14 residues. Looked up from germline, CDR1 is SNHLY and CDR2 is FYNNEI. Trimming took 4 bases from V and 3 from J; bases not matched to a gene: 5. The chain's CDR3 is CASSVTGAFYEQYF. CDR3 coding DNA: TGTGCCAGCAGTGTGACAGGGGCGTTCTACGAGCAGTACTTC.

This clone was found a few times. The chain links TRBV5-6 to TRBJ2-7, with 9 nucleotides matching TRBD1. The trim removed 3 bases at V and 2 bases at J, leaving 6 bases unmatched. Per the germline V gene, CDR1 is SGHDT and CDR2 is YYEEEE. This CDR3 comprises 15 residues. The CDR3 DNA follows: TGTGCCAGCAGCTCCACTACAGGGGGCACCTACGAGCAGTACTTC. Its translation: CASSSTTGGTYEQYF.

The CDR3 coding sequence is TGTGCCAGCAGTTTCCTAATACCGGGGGTTAACTATGGCTACACCTTC. Amino acid sequence: CASSFLIPGVNYGYTF. The V gene is TRBV28, the J gene TRBJ1-2; possibly TRBD1 for D (5 bases). V dropped 3 bases and J dropped 1 base, with 15 bases sitting between them. Germline V gene sequence: CDR1 MDHEN, CDR2 SYDVKM. There are 16 residues in the CDR3.

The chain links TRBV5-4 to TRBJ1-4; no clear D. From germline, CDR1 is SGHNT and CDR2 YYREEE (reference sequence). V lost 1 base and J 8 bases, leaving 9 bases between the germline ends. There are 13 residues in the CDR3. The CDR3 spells CASSLHDGEKLFF. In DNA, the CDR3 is TGTGCCAGCAGCTTGCATGACGGGGAAAAACTGTTTTTT.

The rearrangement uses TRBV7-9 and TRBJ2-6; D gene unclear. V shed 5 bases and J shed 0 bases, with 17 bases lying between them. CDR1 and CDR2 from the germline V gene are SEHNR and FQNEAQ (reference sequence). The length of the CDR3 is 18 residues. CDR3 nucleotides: TGTGCCAGCAGCCCACCCCTTCGGGCCAGCTCTGGGGCCAACGTCCTGACTTTC. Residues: CASSPPLRASSGANVLTF.

For the CDR3, the DNA is TGTGCCAGCAGCTTCCGGACTCAGTCGGGCGATGAGCAGTTCTTC. It translates to CASSFRTQSGDEQFF. V and J are TRBV13 and TRBJ2-1, with D perhaps matching TRBD2 (5 bases). The V gene lost 3 bases and the J gene lost 8 bases, with 17 bases spanning the gap. The CDR3 contains 15 residues. CDR1 is PRHDT and CDR2 is FYEKMQ in the germline V gene (reference sequence).